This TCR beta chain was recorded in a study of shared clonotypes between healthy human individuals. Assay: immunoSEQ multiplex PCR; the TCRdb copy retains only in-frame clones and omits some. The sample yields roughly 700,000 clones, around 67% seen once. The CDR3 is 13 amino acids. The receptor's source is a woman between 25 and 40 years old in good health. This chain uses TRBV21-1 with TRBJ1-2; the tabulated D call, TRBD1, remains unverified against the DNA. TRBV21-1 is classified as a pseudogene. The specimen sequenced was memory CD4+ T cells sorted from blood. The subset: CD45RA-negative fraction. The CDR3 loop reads CASKTGDSYGYTF. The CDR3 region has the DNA TGTGCCAGCAAGACAGGGGACTCCTATGGCTACACCTTC.